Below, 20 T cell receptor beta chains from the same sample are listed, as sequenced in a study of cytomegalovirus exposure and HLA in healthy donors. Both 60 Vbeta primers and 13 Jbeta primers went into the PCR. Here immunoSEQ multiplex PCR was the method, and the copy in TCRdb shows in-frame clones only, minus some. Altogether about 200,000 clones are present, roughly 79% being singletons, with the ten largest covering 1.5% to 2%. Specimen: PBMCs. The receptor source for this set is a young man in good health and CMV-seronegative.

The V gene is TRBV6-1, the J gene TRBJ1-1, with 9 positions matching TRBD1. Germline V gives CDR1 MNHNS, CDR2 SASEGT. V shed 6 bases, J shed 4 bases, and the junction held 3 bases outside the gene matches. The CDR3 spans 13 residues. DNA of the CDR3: TGTGCCAGCAGGGGACAGGGCCCCACTGAAGCTTTCTTT. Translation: CASRGQGPTEAFF.

The CDR3 DNA reads TGTGCCAGCCGGGACAGGGAATACGAGCAGTACTTC. Encoded protein: CASRDREYEQYF. This rearrangement joins TRBV28 to TRBJ2-7; 9 bases map to TRBD1. CDR1 MDHEN and CDR2 SYDVKM come from the germline V gene. The J segment lost 4 bases and the V segment lost 8 bases, leaving 3 bases of the junction unmatched. The CDR3 is made up of 12 amino acids.

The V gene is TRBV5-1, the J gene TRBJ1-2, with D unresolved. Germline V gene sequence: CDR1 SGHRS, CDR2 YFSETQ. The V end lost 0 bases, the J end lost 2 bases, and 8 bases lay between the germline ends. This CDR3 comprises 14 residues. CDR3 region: CASSLDATNYGYTF. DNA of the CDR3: TGCGCCAGCAGCTTGGACGCCACAAACTATGGCTACACCTTC. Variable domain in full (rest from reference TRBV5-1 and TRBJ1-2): KAGVTQTPRYLIKTRGQQVTLSCSPISGHRSVSWYQQTPGQGLQFLFEYFSETQRNKGNFPGRFSGRQFSNSRSEMNVSTLELGDSALYLCASSLDATNYGYTFGSGTRLTVV.

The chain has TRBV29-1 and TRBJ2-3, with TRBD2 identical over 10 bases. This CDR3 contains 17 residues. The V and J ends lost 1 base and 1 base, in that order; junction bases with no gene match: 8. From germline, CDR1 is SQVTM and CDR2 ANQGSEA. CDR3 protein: CSVEVLFTSGGTDTQYF. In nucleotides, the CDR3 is TGCAGCGTTGAAGTTCTATTCACTAGCGGGGGCACAGATACGCAGTATTTT.

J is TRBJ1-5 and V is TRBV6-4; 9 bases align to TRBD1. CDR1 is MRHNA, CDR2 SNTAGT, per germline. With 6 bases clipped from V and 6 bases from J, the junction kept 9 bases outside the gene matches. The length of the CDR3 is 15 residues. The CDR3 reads CASSPTGGEGQPQHF. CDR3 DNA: TGTGCCAGCAGCCCAACAGGGGGCGAGGGTCAGCCCCAGCATTTT.

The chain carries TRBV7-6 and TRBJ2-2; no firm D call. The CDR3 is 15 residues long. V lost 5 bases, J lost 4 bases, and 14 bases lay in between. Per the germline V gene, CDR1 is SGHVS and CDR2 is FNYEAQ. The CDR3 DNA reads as TGTGCCAGCAGCGCCGCCCCGCCTAGCACCGGGGAGCTGTTTTTT. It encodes CASSAAPPSTGELFF.

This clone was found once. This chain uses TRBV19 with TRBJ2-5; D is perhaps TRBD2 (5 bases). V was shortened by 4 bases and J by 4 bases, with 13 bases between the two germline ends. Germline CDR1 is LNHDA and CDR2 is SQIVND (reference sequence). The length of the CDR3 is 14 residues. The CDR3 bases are TGTGCCAGTAGTACCCGCGGGCTGGGAGAGACCCAGTACTTC. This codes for CASSTRGLGETQYF.

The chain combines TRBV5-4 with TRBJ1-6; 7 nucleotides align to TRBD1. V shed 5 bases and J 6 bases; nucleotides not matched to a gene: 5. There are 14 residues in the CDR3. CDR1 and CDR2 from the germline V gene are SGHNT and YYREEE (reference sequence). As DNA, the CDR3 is TGTGCCAGCAGGCGGACAGGATCTAATTCACCCCTCCACTTT. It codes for CASRRTGSNSPLHF.

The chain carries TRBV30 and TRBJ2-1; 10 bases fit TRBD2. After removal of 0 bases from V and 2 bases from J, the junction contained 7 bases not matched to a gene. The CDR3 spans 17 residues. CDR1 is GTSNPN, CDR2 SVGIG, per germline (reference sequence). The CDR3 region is CAWSVRPSGRTYNEQFF. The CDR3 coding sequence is TGTGCCTGGAGTGTAAGGCCTAGCGGGAGAACCTACAATGAGCAGTTCTTC.

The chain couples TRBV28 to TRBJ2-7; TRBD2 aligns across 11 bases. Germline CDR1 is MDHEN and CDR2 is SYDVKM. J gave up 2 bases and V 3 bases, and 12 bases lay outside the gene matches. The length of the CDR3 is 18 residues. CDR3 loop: CASSFRSLAGGIAYEQYF. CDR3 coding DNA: TGTGCCAGCAGTTTTAGAAGTCTAGCGGGAGGAATCGCCTACGAGCAGTACTTC.

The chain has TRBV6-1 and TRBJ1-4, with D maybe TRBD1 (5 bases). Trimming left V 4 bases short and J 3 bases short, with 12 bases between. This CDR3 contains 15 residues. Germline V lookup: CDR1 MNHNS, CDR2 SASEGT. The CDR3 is CASSARGGANEKLFF. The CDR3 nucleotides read TGTGCCAGCAGTGCCCGGGGGGGGGCTAATGAAAAACTGTTTTTT.

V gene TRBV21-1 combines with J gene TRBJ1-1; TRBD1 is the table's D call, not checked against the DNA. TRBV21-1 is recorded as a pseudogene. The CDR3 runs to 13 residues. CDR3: CAGKTGVNTEAFF. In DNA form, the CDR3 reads TGTGCCGGAAAGACAGGGGTGAACACTGAAGCTTTCTTT.

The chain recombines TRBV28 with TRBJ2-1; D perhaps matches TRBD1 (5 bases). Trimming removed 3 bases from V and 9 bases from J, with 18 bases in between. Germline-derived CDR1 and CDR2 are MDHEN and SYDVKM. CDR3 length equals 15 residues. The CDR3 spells CASSLSRTLGTEQFF. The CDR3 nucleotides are TGTGCCAGCAGTTTGAGCCGGACACTGGGAACTGAGCAGTTCTTC.

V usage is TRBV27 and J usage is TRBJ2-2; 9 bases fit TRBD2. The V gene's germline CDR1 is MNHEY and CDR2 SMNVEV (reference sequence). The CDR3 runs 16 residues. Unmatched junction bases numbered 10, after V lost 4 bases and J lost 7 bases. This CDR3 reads CASSSLLAGEVGELFF. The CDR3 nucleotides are TGTGCCAGCAGTTCCCTGTTAGCGGGAGAGGTCGGGGAGCTGTTTTTT.

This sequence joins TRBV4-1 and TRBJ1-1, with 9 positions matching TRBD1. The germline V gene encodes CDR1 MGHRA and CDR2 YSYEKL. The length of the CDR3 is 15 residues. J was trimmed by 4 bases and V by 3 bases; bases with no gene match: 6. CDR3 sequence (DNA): TGCGCCAGCAGCCAGGAAACAGGGGGCGGCACTGAAGCTTTCTTT. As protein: CASSQETGGGTEAFF.

CDR3 region: CASSFETGGPEKLFF. The CDR3, as DNA: TGTGCCAGTAGTTTCGAGACAGGCGGACCCGAAAAACTGTTTTTT. The genes are TRBV19 and TRBJ1-4; weak D call: TRBD1 (6 bases). V was shortened by 5 bases and J by 8 bases, with 18 bases between the two germline ends. The germline CDR1 and CDR2 sequences are LNHDA and SQIVND (reference sequence). This CDR3 is built from 15 residues.

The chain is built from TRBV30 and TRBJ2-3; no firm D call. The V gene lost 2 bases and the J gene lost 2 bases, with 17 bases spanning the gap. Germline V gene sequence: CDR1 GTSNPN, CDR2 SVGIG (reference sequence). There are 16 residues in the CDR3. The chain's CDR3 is CAWSPTDFGFTDTQYF. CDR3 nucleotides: TGTGCCTGGAGTCCGACTGATTTCGGGTTCACAGATACGCAGTATTTT.

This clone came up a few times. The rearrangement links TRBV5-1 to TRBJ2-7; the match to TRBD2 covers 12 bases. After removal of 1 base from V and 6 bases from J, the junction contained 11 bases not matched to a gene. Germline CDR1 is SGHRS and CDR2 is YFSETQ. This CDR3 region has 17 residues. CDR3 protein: CASSLQILTSGSGEQYF. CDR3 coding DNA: TGCGCCAGCAGCTTGCAAATTTTGACTAGCGGGAGCGGCGAGCAGTACTTC.

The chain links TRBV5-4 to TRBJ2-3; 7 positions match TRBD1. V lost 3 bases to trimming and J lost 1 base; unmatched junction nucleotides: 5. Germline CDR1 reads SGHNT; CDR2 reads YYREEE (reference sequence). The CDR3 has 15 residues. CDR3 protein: CASSSRDSRTDTQYF. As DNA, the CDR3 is TGTGCCAGCAGCTCCCGGGACAGTCGCACAGATACGCAGTATTTT. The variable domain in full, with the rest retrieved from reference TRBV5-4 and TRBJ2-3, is ETGVTQSPTHLIKTRGQQVTLRCSSQSGHNTVSWYQQALGQGPQFIFQYYREEENGRGNFPPRFSGLQFPNYSSELNVNALELDDSALYLCASSSRDSRTDTQYFGPGTRLTVL.

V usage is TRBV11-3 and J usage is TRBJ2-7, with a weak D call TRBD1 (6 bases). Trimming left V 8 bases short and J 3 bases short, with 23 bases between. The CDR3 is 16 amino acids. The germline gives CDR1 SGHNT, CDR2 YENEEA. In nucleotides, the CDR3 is TGTGCCAGCCCTCCCGAGGGGGAAGGAATATACTACGAGCAGTACTTC. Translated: CASPPEGEGIYYEQYF.